The clone carrying this T cell receptor beta chain was picked up many times. Germline V gives CDR1 DFQATT, CDR2 SNEGSKA (reference sequence). With V trimmed by 6 bases and J by 4 bases, 13 bases remained unmatched. This CDR3 region has 15 residues. Each cDNA molecule in the library carried unique molecular identifiers. A single record per CDR3 protein comes from TCRdb applying MiXCR to the RACE reads. The sample has roughly 69,000 distinct CDR3 sequences, about a tenth seen once. Time point meaning: patch test 2, 6 weeks after DPC sensitization. Sample treatment: therapeutic diphenylcyclopropenone sensitization with weekly scalp DPC. Patches went on only after blood had been drawn each time. This sample stems from a study of human T cells and chemical hapten exposure. Study-wide background: Sensitization applied 2% DPC to around 2 cm by around 2 cm of upper inner arm skin.

The receptor was derived from a woman aged 45-60 years with alopecia areata. Some clones in this sample may be carry-over from other donors' samples. This chain links TRBV20-1 with TRBJ2-7; the match to TRBD2 covers 9 bases. The sample here was whole blood, taken in connection with sensitization to the hapten diphenylcyclopropenone (DPC). The CDR3 DNA reads as TGCAGTGCGGGGGGAAATCTAGCGGGAAAGTACGAGCAGTACTTC. The encoded protein is CSAGGNLAGKYEQYF.